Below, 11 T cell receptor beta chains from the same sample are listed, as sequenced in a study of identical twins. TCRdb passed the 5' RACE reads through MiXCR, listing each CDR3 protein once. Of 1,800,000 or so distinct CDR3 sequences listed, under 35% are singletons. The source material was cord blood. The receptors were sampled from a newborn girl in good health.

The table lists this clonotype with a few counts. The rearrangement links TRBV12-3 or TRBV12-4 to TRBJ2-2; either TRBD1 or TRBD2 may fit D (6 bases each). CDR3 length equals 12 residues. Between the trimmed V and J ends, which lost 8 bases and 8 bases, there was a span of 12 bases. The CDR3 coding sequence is TGTGCCAGCGGGGGGCGAGGAGGGGAGCTGTTTTTT. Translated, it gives CASGGRGGELFF.

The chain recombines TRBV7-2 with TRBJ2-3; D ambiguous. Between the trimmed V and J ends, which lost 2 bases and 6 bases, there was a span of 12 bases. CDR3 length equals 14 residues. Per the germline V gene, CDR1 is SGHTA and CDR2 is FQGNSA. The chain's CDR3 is CASSLSGKRDTQYF. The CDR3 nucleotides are TGTGCCAGCAGCTTATCGGGCAAAAGGGATACGCAGTATTTT.

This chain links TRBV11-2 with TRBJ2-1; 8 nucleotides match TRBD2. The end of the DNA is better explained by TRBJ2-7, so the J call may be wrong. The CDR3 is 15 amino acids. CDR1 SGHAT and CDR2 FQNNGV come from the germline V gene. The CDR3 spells CASSLWREVYNEQYF. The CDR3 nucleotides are TGTGCCAGCAGCTTGTGGCGGGAGGTGTACAATGAGCAGTACTTC.

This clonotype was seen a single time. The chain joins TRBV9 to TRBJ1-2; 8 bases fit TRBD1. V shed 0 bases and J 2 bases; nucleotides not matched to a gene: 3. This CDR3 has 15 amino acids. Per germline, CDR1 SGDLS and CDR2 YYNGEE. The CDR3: CASSVGGTGNYGYTF. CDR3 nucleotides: TGTGCCAGCAGCGTAGGGGGGACAGGCAACTATGGCTACACCTTC.

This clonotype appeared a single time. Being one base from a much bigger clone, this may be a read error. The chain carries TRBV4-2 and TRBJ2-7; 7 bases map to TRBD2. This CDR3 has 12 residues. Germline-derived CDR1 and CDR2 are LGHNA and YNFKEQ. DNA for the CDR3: TGTGCCGGCAGCCGAGGACTAGGCGAGCAGTACTTC. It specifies CAGSRGLGEQYF.

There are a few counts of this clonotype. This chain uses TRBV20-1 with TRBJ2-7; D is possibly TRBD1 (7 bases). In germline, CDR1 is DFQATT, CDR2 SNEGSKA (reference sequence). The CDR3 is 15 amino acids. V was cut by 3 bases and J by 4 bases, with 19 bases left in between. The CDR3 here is CSASASTRGHYEQYF. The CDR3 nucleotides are TGCAGTGCTAGCGCTTCGACTAGGGGGCATTACGAGCAGTACTTC.

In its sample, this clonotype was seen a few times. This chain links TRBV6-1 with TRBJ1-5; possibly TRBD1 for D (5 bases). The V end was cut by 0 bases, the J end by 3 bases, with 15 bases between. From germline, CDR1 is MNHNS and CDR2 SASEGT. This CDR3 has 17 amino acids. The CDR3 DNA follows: TGTGCCAGCAGTGAAGCAGGGGCTCTCTGGGTCAATCAGCCCCAGCATTTT. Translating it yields CASSEAGALWVNQPQHF.

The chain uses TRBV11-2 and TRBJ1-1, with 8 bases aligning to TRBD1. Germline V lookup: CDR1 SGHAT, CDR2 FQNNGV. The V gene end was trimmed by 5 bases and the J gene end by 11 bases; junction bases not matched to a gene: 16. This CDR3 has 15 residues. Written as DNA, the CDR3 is TGTGCCAGCAGCCCAGGCCGGGACAGGACTCTTAGGGCTTTCTTT. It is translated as CASSPGRDRTLRAFF.

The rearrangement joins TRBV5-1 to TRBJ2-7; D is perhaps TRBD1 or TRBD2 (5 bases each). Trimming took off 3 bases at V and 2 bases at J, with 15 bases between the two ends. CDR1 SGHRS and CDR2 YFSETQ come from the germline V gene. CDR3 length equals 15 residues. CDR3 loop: CASSSPGDGTYEQYF. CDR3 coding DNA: TGCGCCAGCAGCTCTCCCGGGGACGGAACCTACGAGCAGTACTTC.

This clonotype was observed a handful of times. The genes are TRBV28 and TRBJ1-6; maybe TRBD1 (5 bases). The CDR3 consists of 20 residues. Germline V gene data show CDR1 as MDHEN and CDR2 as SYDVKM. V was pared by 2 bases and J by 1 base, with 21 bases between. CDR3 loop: CASSLGVGSWGDSYNSPLHF. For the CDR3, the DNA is TGTGCCAGCAGTTTAGGAGTCGGGTCTTGGGGGGATTCCTATAATTCACCCCTCCACTTT. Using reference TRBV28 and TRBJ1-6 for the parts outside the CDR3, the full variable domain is DVKVTQSSRYLVKRTGEKVFLECVQDMDHENMFWYRQDPGLGLRLIYFSYDVKMKEKGDIPEGYSVSREKKERFSLILESASTNQTSMYLCASSLGVGSWGDSYNSPLHFGNGTRLTVT.

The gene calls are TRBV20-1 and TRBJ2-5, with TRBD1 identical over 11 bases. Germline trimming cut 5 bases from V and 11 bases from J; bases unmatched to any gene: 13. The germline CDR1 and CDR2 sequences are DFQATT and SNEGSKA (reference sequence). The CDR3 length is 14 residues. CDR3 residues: CSAGRDRGYNEQYF. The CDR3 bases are TGCAGTGCTGGGAGGGACAGGGGGTACAATGAGCAGTACTTC.